This T cell receptor (beta chain) comes out of a study of cytomegalovirus exposure and HLA in healthy donors. Across the whole study: Earlier, some 200 million T cells were analyzed, and fewer than 120 million unique TCR beta sequences were found among them.

Whole-study findings and limits: Some TCR beta chains (164 of them) were listed as cytomegalovirus-associated. A later analysis showed HLA-associated TCR beta chains outstripping equally common others in clonal expansion.

Details on this clone: Its antigen is unknown.

Amplification used 60 Vbeta primers and 13 Jbeta primers. Per the original data handling: Counted up in a later analysis, unique TCR beta chains came to 65 million to 100 million, with about 9.9 million shared. Sequenced by immunoSEQ multiplex PCR; TCRdb stores in-frame clones only, minus some. V, J and clone size are those of that table, while D and trimming were read from the DNA. Among about 82,000 clones, around a tenth were seen once, and the ten largest hold around 25%. Germline V lookup: CDR1 MRHNA, CDR2 SNTAGT. Trimming left V 5 bases short and J 4 bases short, with 12 bases between. CDR3 length: 14 amino acids.

This clonotype originated in a man between 60 and 75 years old in good health and CMV-seropositive. This sequence joins TRBV6-4 and TRBJ1-5; a possible D gene is TRBD1 (5 bases). Source material: PBMCs. DNA for the CDR3: TGTGCCAGCAGTCCCCTCGGGGGAAATCAGCCCCAGCATTTT. Translated, it gives CASSPLGGNQPQHF.